The 21 T cell receptor beta chains given below trace back to one sample, sequenced in a study of T cell repertoires in cytomegalovirus infection. TCRdb called the reads again in MiXCR, with one record for every CDR3 protein. The data contain some 700,000 distinct CDR3 sequences, less than 40% of them singletons. Sequencing was carried out using PBMCs. Source of these receptors: a human donor in good health (CMV status not recorded). Some clones in this sample may be carry-over from other donors' samples.

In this sample, this clonotype turned up a few times. The V call is TRBV6-1, the J call TRBJ2-3; D is possibly TRBD1 (5 bases). V lost 7 bases to trimming and J lost 8 bases, with 19 bases between them. The CDR3 sequence is 14 residues long. Germline CDR1 reads MNHNS; CDR2 reads SASEGT. CDR3 sequence reads: CASNQELRRGTQYF. CDR3 DNA: TGTGCCAGCAATCAGGAACTTAGAAGGGGTACGCAGTATTTT.

This clonotype appeared many times. The gene calls are TRBV20-1 and TRBJ2-7; D is unresolved. The V and J ends lost 1 base and 3 bases respectively, with 4 bases between them. The CDR3 is made up of 11 amino acids. The germline V gene has CDR1 DFQATT and CDR2 SNEGSKA (reference sequence). CDR3 bases: TGCAGTGCTAGAGTCAACTACGAGCAGTACTTC. It is translated as CSARVNYEQYF.

This clonotype was picked up a small number of times. This rearrangement joins TRBV20-1 to TRBJ2-7; TRBD1 matches at 7 bases. Per the germline V gene, CDR1 is DFQATT and CDR2 is SNEGSKA (reference sequence). The CDR3 contains 15 residues. Trimming at V came to 0 bases and at J to 3 bases, leaving 8 bases not matched to a gene. DNA of the CDR3: TGCAGTGCTAGAGATTTGGGACAGCGAGACTACGAGCAGTACTTC. Translation gives CSARDLGQRDYEQYF.

The chain links TRBV5-8 to TRBJ1-1, with 11 bases aligning to TRBD1. CDR1 SGHTS and CDR2 YDEGEE come from the germline V gene. The trim removed 5 bases at V and 4 bases at J, leaving 10 bases unmatched. The CDR3 runs 16 residues. The CDR3 DNA reads as TGTGCCAGCAGTCTATTGGCCGGGACAGGGGGCACTGAAGCTTTCTTT. Its protein is CASSLLAGTGGTEAFF.

This clonotype was detected only a few times. V and J are TRBV6-1 and TRBJ2-5, with 8 bases aligning to TRBD1. J lost 2 bases, V lost 6 bases, and 2 bases had no gene match. The CDR3 has 13 residues. Per germline, CDR1 MNHNS and CDR2 SASEGT. CDR3 sequence (DNA): TGTGCCAGCAGAAGACAGGGGCAAGAGACCCAGTACTTC. This codes for CASRRQGQETQYF.

This clonotype was counted only a few times. V and J are TRBV5-4 and TRBJ1-1; possibly TRBD1 for D (6 bases). The germline V gene has CDR1 SGHNT and CDR2 YYREEE (reference sequence). There are 12 residues in the CDR3. Trimming took off 4 bases at V and 8 bases at J, with 12 bases between the two ends. CDR3 DNA: TGTGCCAGCAGCAATCCAGGGGAGGAAGCTTTCTTT. Translating gives CASSNPGEEAFF.

There are many counts of this clonotype. The chain recombines TRBV12-3 or TRBV12-4 with TRBJ1-1; unclear D gene. Trimming cost V 6 bases and J 0 bases, with 8 bases left between them. The CDR3 runs 13 residues. CDR3 nucleotide sequence: TGTGCCAGCAGGACGAACTTGAACACTGAAGCTTTCTTT. Its protein product is CASRTNLNTEAFF.

The chain has TRBV5-1 and TRBJ1-1; D is perhaps TRBD1 (6 bases). Deletions cut 4 bases from V and 3 bases from J, with 13 bases between. The CDR3 consists of 14 residues. Germline V gene lookup returns CDR1 SGHRS and CDR2 YFSETQ. CDR3 nucleotide sequence: TGCGCCAGCAGCATCGAACAGGGCCACACTGAAGCTTTCTTT. Amino acids: CASSIEQGHTEAFF. The full variable domain, with the rest looked up from reference TRBV5-1 and TRBJ1-1, is KAGVTQTPRYLIKTRGQQVTLSCSPISGHRSVSWYQQTPGQGLQFLFEYFSETQRNKGNFPGRFSGRQFSNSRSEMNVSTLELGDSALYLCASSIEQGHTEAFFGQGTRLTVV.

The gene calls are TRBV5-1 and TRBJ2-7; D uncertain. Deletions cut 5 bases from V and 0 bases from J, with 6 bases between. The CDR3 totals 12 residues. CDR1 SGHRS and CDR2 YFSETQ come from the germline V gene. CDR3 sequence: CASRWNSYEQYF. For the CDR3, the DNA is TGCGCCAGCAGGTGGAACTCCTACGAGCAGTACTTC.

V usage is TRBV12-3 or TRBV12-4 and J usage is TRBJ2-7; 7 nucleotides line up with TRBD1. CDR3 length equals 14 residues. V lost 4 bases to trimming and J lost 2 bases; unmatched junction nucleotides: 5. CDR3 in DNA: TGTGCCAGCAGTTCGCACGGACAGGCCTACGAGCAGTACTTC. This codes for CASSSHGQAYEQYF.

There are a few counts of this clonotype. The rearrangement uses TRBV5-4 and TRBJ2-5; 10 bases are a match to TRBD2. Unmatched junction bases numbered 3, after V lost 4 bases and J lost 3 bases. The CDR3 spans 14 residues. CDR1 and CDR2 (germline): SGHNT, YYREEE (reference sequence). The CDR3, as DNA: TGTGCCAGCAGCCGGAGCGGGAGGGAAGAGACCCAGTACTTC. Its protein is CASSRSGREETQYF.

The rearrangement joins TRBV12-5 to TRBJ2-1; 9 bases line up with TRBD2. Germline CDR1 LGHNT, CDR2 FRNRAP. CDR3 length: 15 amino acids. The junction had 6 bases not matched to a gene; V was cut back by 1 base and J by 8 bases. In DNA, the CDR3 is TGTGCTAGTGGTTTGGGGAGCGGGAGGAGATATGAGCAGTTCTTC. Its translation: CASGLGSGRRYEQFF. The entire variable domain, with the rest obtained from reference TRBV12-5 and TRBJ2-1, is as follows: DARVTQTPRHKVTEMGQEVTMRCQPILGHNTVFWYRQTMMQGLELLAYFRNRAPLDDSGMPKDRFSAEMPDATLATLKIQPSEPRDSAVYFCASGLGSGRRYEQFFGPGTRLTVL.

A remark on this clonotype: Possible read error: a much larger clone is one base away. V gene TRBV12-3 or TRBV12-4 combines with J gene TRBJ2-3; 8 bases align to TRBD2. This CDR3 is 15 amino acids long. The V gene end was trimmed by 4 bases and the J gene end by 4 bases; junction bases not matched to a gene: 7. The DNA of the CDR3 is TGTGCCAGCAGTTCCAAAGCGGGAGAAGCAGATACGCAGTATTTT. This gives the protein CASSSKAGEADTQYF.

V is TRBV10-3 and J is TRBJ2-1, with TRBD2 identical over 13 bases. The V segment lost 5 bases and the J segment 0 bases; nucleotides outside the gene matches: 13. Germline V CDR1 and CDR2: ENHRY, SYGVKD. The CDR3 covers 20 residues. The CDR3 loop is CAISFPGLAGSLSSYNEQFF. CDR3 nucleotides: TGTGCCATCAGTTTTCCGGGACTAGCGGGATCCCTTAGCTCCTACAATGAGCAGTTCTTC.

The chain couples TRBV28 to TRBJ2-2, with 11 bases lining up with TRBD2. The CDR3 totals 15 residues. In germline, CDR1 is MDHEN, CDR2 SYDVKM. After removal of 8 bases from V and 1 base from J, the junction contained 3 bases not matched to a gene. The CDR3 nucleotides are TGTGCCAGCGGAACTAGCGGGGGGAACACCGGGGAGCTGTTTTTT. It encodes CASGTSGGNTGELFF.

The chain combines TRBV7-9 with TRBJ1-2; TRBD1 might be the D (6 bases). The CDR3 length is 15 residues. Trimming removed 5 bases from V and 3 bases from J, with 16 bases in between. Germline lookup yields CDR1 SEHNR and CDR2 FQNEAQ (reference sequence). The CDR3 coding sequence is TGTGCCAGCAGCCAAGGGGGTGGGTCGGACTATGGCTACACCTTC. Its protein is CASSQGGGSDYGYTF.

This clonotype was seen only a few times. J is TRBJ2-5 and V is TRBV11-2; D perhaps matches TRBD1 (6 bases). The V gene's germline CDR1 is SGHAT and CDR2 FQNNGV. This CDR3 is built from 15 residues. Trimming left V 1 base short and J 1 base short, with 10 bases between. The CDR3 region is CASSLGDNVQETQYF. The CDR3 DNA sequence: TGTGCCAGCAGCTTAGGGGACAACGTCCAAGAGACCCAGTACTTC.

The V and J genes are TRBV7-9 and TRBJ2-2, with 8 bases matching TRBD2. CDR3 length equals 16 residues. Germline CDR1 SEHNR, CDR2 FQNEAQ (reference sequence). V was clipped by 3 bases and J by 3 bases; unmatched bases: 6. The CDR3 DNA reads TGTGCCAGCAGCTTTGGCGGGACTAGAGACACCGGGGAGCTGTTTTTT. This codes for CASSFGGTRDTGELFF.

Points on this clonotype: One end of the junction fails to match germline, which may point to a read error. V is TRBV20-1 and J is TRBJ1-2; D unclear. This CDR3 has 14 residues. Germline CDR1 is DFQATT and CDR2 is SNEGSKA (reference sequence). The chain's CDR3 is CSSREVGKGYGYTF. The DNA for the CDR3 is TGCAGTTCTAGAGAGGTGGGAAAGGGTTACGGCTACACCTTC.

The V gene is TRBV12-3 or TRBV12-4, the J gene TRBJ2-1, with TRBD1 matching over 10 bases. There are 15 residues in the CDR3. With V trimmed by 6 bases and J by 8 bases, 10 bases remained unmatched. In DNA, the CDR3 is TGTGCCAGCAGAAAAACCGGGACAGGGGTCGATGAGCAGTTCTTC. This sequence encodes CASRKTGTGVDEQFF.

The rearrangement joins TRBV7-2 to TRBJ2-3; D may be TRBD2 (7 bases). Germline CDR1 and CDR2: SGHTA and FQGNSA. The CDR3 consists of 15 residues. Trimming removed 2 bases at V and 4 bases at J, with 13 bases between. CDR3 DNA sequence: TGTGCCAGCAGCTTACGGGGGGCCCGGGCAGATACGCAGTATTTT. Amino acids: CASSLRGARADTQYF.